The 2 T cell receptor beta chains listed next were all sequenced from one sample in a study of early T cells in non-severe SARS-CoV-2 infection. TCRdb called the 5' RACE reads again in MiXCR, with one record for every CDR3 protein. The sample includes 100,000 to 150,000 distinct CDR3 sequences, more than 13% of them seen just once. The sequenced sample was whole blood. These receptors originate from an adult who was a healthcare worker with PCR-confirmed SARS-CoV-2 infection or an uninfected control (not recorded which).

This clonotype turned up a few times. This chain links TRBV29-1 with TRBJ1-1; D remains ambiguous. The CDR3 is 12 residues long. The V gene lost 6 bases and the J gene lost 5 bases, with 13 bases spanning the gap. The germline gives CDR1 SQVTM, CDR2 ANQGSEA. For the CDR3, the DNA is TGCAGCGTGGACCGGGCGGGGACTGAAGCTTTCTTT. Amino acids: CSVDRAGTEAFF.

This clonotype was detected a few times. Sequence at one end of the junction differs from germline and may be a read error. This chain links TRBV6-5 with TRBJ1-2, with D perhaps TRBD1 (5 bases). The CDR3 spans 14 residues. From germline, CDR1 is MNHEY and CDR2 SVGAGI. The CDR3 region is CASSYSGVSGTMEF. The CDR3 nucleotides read TGTGCCAGCAGTTACTCGGGGGTATCAGGGACGATGGAATTC.